The 21 T cell receptor beta chains in this list originate from one sample, sequenced in a study of T cell repertoires in ileal Crohn's disease. Clones were read by immunoSEQ multiplex PCR, and TCRdb kept only the in-frame ones, dropping some. The repertoire consists of some 27,000 clones, with just under 80% occurring once and the leading ten covering under 20%. Sequencing was performed on ileal tissue. Receptors were obtained from an adult with Crohn's disease.

V and J are TRBV5-1 and TRBJ2-7; no reliable D call. Trimming removed 0 bases from V and 5 bases from J, with 12 bases in between. Germline CDR1 is SGHRS and CDR2 is YFSETQ. This CDR3 comprises 14 residues. Here the CDR3 reads CASSLGRIKDEQYF. DNA of the CDR3: TGCGCCAGCAGCTTGGGGAGAATTAAGGACGAGCAGTACTTC.

Only one count was recorded for this clone. The rearrangement joins TRBV7-2 to TRBJ2-5; D may be TRBD1 (6 bases). CDR1 and CDR2 from the germline V gene are SGHTA and FQGNSA. The germline V and J ends were trimmed by 4 bases and 5 bases, with 11 bases remaining between them. The CDR3 is made up of 13 amino acids. In DNA, the CDR3 is TGTGCCAGCAGCTCCCTTAGGGGGGAGACCCAGTACTTC. This gives the protein CASSSLRGETQYF.

The rearrangement uses TRBV18 and TRBJ2-5, with TRBD2 as a possible D gene (5 bases). With the DNA end fitting TRBJ2-7 better, the J assignment may be wrong. Germline CDR1 and CDR2: KGHSH and LQKENI. This CDR3 spans 15 amino acids. The CDR3 bases are TGTGCCAGCTCACCGCCGGGGAAGGTCGCCTACGAGCAGTACTTC. Amino acids: CASSPPGKVAYEQYF.

As for this clone: At one boundary the junction diverges from the germline segment, which might be a read error. V gene TRBV19 combines with J gene TRBJ1-2, with TRBD1 matching 7 bases. CDR1 LNHDA and CDR2 SQIVND come from the germline V gene (reference sequence). The length of the CDR3 is 14 residues. The CDR3 reads CASSVDRRNSGYTF. In DNA, the CDR3 is TGTGCCAGTAGTGTGGACAGGCGGAACTCTGGCTACACCTTC. The full variable domain, in which reference TRBV19 and TRBJ1-2 provide the parts outside the CDR3, is DGGITQSPKYLFRKEGQNVTLSCEQNLNHDAMYWYRQDPGQGLRLIYYSQIVNDFQKGDIAEGYSVSREKKESFPLTVTSAQKNPTAFYLCASSVDRRNSGYTFGSGTRLTVV.

This clone occurred a few times. This chain uses TRBV18 with TRBJ1-1, with a tentative D call TRBD1 (6 bases). CDR1 and CDR2 (germline): KGHSH, LQKENI. Deletions cut 4 bases from V and 0 bases from J, with 6 bases between. CDR3 size: 13 residues. CDR3 residues: CASSQGVNTEAFF. The CDR3 DNA reads TGTGCCAGCTCACAGGGGGTGAACACTGAAGCTTTCTTT.

The chain combines TRBV9 with TRBJ2-3; 8 bases map to TRBD2. This CDR3 has 15 amino acids. CDR1 is SGDLS and CDR2 is YYNGEE in the germline V gene. V shed 5 bases, J shed 0 bases, and the junction held 5 bases outside the gene matches. DNA of the CDR3: TGTGCCAGCAGTCTTGCTAGCGGGAGCACAGATACGCAGTATTTT. This sequence encodes CASSLASGSTDTQYF.

This chain uses TRBV10-3 with TRBJ2-1; D possibly corresponds to TRBD2 (6 bases). The CDR3 contains 14 residues. Germline CDR1 ENHRY, CDR2 SYGVKD. Trimming cost V 6 bases and J 8 bases, with 17 bases left between them. CDR3 in amino acids: CAIRPGREPDEQFF. The CDR3 DNA is TGTGCCATCAGACCCGGGAGAGAACCGGATGAGCAGTTCTTC.

This clone was counted only a few times. V and J are TRBV5-1 and TRBJ2-3; 7 nucleotides align to TRBD2. V lost 4 bases to trimming and J lost 7 bases; unmatched junction nucleotides: 9. Germline CDR1 is SGHRS and CDR2 is YFSETQ. This CDR3 is built from 14 residues. The DNA of the CDR3 is TGCGCCAGCAGCCCACTGGCGGGAGTGAATACGCAGTATTTT. Its translation: CASSPLAGVNTQYF.

V usage is TRBV5-1 and J usage is TRBJ2-1; 7 bases line up with TRBD2. There are 15 residues in the CDR3. J lost 0 bases, V lost 4 bases, and 4 bases had no gene match. Germline V gene data show CDR1 as SGHRS and CDR2 as YFSETQ. DNA for the CDR3: TGCGCCAGCAGCGGCGGGACTACCTCCTACAATGAGCAGTTCTTC. It specifies CASSGGTTSYNEQFF.

V is TRBV7-3 and J is TRBJ2-7, with a tentative D call TRBD1 (7 bases). Germline lookup yields CDR1 SGHTA and CDR2 FQGTGA. Between the trimmed V and J ends, which lost 3 bases and 2 bases, there was a span of 11 bases. This CDR3 comprises 14 residues. DNA of the CDR3: TGTGCCAGCAGCTTTCAGGGGGGACCCTACGAGCAGTACTTC. This gives the protein CASSFQGGPYEQYF.

The CDR3 DNA reads as TGCGCCAGCAGATCCAGCGCTGGGGCCAACGTCCTGACTTTC. It translates to CASRSSAGANVLTF. The chain combines TRBV5-1 with TRBJ2-6; D is ambiguous. The germline V and J ends were trimmed by 5 bases and 2 bases, with 8 bases remaining between them. The CDR3 sequence is 14 residues long. The germline gives CDR1 SGHRS, CDR2 YFSETQ.

The chain has TRBV18 and TRBJ2-3; 10 bases are a match to TRBD1. From germline, CDR1 is KGHSH and CDR2 LQKENI. The CDR3 loop spans 16 amino acids. J gave up 1 base and V 0 bases, and 1 base lay outside the gene matches. This chain's CDR3 is CASSPPDRGGTDTQYF. CDR3 sequence (DNA): TGTGCCAGCTCACCACCGGACAGGGGGGGCACAGATACGCAGTATTTT.

The chain uses TRBV7-3 and TRBJ2-5; D remains unclear. The germline V gene encodes CDR1 SGHTA and CDR2 FQGTGA. The CDR3 loop spans 13 amino acids. Trimming cost V 0 bases and J 4 bases, with 6 bases left between them. As DNA, the CDR3 is TGTGCCAGCAGCTTAACGTTTCGAGAGACCCAGTACTTC. Its translation is CASSLTFRETQYF.

There are a few counts of this clone. This chain connects TRBV4-1 to TRBJ1-3; D is uncertain. CDR1 is MGHRA, CDR2 YSYEKL, per germline. CDR3 length equals 14 residues. V lost 1 base to trimming and J lost 0 bases, with 4 bases between them. CDR3 loop: CASSQGSSGNTIYF. The CDR3 coding sequence is TGCGCCAGCAGCCAAGGGAGCTCTGGAAACACCATATATTTT.

The CDR3: CAWSEGQPGNTIYF. The CDR3 nucleotides are TGTGCCTGGAGCGAAGGACAGCCTGGAAACACCATATATTTT. The chain has TRBV30 and TRBJ1-3; D might be TRBD1 (6 bases). Germline V lookup: CDR1 GTSNPN, CDR2 SVGIG (reference sequence). Trimming cost V 3 bases and J 2 bases, with 11 bases left between them. The CDR3 runs to 14 residues.

The chain couples TRBV11-1 to TRBJ2-5; TRBD2 aligns across 13 bases. The length of the CDR3 is 17 residues. After removal of 5 bases from V and 5 bases from J, the junction contained 11 bases not matched to a gene. CDR1 and CDR2 from the germline V gene are SGHAT and FQDESV (reference sequence). The CDR3, as DNA: TGTGCCAGCAGCGCGCGTTCGGGACTAGCGGGACTTGAGACCCAGTACTTC. Its protein product is CASSARSGLAGLETQYF.

The V gene is TRBV6-5, the J gene TRBJ2-7, with 7 bases fitting TRBD2. Germline lookup yields CDR1 MNHEY and CDR2 SVGAGI. The CDR3 is made up of 15 amino acids. J was trimmed by 4 bases and V by 7 bases; bases with no gene match: 13. In DNA, the CDR3 is TGTGCCAGCACCGACTGGGGTGCTAGCGGTTACGAGCAGTACTTC. Translation: CASTDWGASGYEQYF.

The rearrangement joins TRBV19 to TRBJ2-1, with 7 bases that match TRBD2. Germline CDR1 is LNHDA and CDR2 is SQIVND (reference sequence). V shed 5 bases, J shed 8 bases, and the junction held 15 bases outside the gene matches. This CDR3 is built from 16 residues. For the CDR3, the DNA is TGTGCCAGTAGTCCGACCGGGACTAAATTCGACGATGAGCAGTTCTTC. It translates to CASSPTGTKFDDEQFF.

This clone was detected once. This chain joins TRBV5-1 and TRBJ1-6; possibly TRBD1 for D (5 bases). The germline V and J ends were trimmed by 0 bases and 5 bases, with 12 bases remaining between them. The CDR3 runs 16 residues. Germline-derived CDR1 and CDR2 are SGHRS and YFSETQ. The CDR3 sequence is CASSLAWGTNNSPLHF. CDR3 sequence (DNA): TGCGCCAGCAGCTTGGCGTGGGGCACGAATAATTCACCCCTCCACTTT. Drawing the rest from reference TRBV5-1 and TRBJ1-6, the complete variable domain is KAGVTQTPRYLIKTRGQQVTLSCSPISGHRSVSWYQQTPGQGLQFLFEYFSETQRNKGNFPGRFSGRQFSNSRSEMNVSTLELGDSALYLCASSLAWGTNNSPLHFGNGTRLTVT.

The rearrangement links TRBV19 to TRBJ2-1; 7 positions match TRBD2. The J segment lost 2 bases and the V segment lost 3 bases, leaving 1 base of the junction unmatched. Germline CDR1 is LNHDA and CDR2 is SQIVND (reference sequence). The CDR3 consists of 14 residues. The CDR3 loop reads CASSMGLTYNEQFF. CDR3 DNA sequence: TGTGCCAGTAGTATGGGACTAACCTACAATGAGCAGTTCTTC.

The V and J genes are TRBV19 and TRBJ1-2, with a possible D match to TRBD1 (6 bases). CDR1 is LNHDA and CDR2 is SQIVND in the germline V gene (reference sequence). Trimming took 5 bases from V and 4 from J, leaving 8 bases between them. The CDR3 loop spans 12 amino acids. The CDR3 DNA reads as TGTGCCAGTAGTTTACAGGGCTATGGCTACACCTTC. As protein: CASSLQGYGYTF.